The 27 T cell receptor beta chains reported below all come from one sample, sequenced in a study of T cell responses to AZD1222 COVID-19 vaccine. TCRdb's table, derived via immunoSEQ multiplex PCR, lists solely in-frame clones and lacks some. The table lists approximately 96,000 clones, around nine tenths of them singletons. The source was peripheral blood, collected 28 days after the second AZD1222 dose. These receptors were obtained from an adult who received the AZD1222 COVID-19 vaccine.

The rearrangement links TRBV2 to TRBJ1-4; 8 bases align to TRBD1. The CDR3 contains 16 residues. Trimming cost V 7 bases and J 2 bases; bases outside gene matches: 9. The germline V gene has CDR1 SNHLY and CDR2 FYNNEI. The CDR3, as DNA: TGTGCCAGCAACCGAGGACAGGGTAGCACTAATGAAAAACTGTTTTTT. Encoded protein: CASNRGQGSTNEKLFF.

CDR3 amino acids: CASSLRDTNEKLFF. The CDR3 coding sequence is TGCGCCAGCAGCCTCCGGGACACTAATGAAAAACTGTTTTTT. The chain is built from TRBV4-1 and TRBJ1-4, with D possibly TRBD1 on 5 matching bases. From germline, CDR1 is MGHRA and CDR2 YSYEKL. The CDR3 spans 14 residues. Trimming took off 4 bases at V and 2 bases at J, with 8 bases between the two ends.

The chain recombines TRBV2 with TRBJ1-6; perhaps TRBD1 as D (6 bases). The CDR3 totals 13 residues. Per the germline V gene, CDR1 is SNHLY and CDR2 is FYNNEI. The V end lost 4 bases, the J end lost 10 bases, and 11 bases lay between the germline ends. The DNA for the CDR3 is TGTGCCAGCAGTGGGGGACAATTATCACCCCTCCACTTT. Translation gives CASSGGQLSPLHF.

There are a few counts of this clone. The CDR3: CASSLPGAYNSPLHF. The CDR3 DNA reads TGTGCCAGCAGCTTGCCAGGGGCCTATAATTCACCCCTCCACTTT. The chain employs TRBV5-6 and TRBJ1-6, with D perhaps matching TRBD1 (6 bases). V gave up 1 base and J gave up 2 bases, with 7 bases separating them. CDR3 length equals 15 residues. Germline values: CDR1 SGHDT, CDR2 YYEEEE.

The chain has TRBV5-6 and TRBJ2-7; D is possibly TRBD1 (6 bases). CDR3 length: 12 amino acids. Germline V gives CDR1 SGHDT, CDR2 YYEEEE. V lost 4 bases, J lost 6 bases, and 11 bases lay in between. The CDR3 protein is CASSRTVFEQYF. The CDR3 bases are TGTGCCAGCAGCCGGACAGTATTCGAGCAGTACTTC.

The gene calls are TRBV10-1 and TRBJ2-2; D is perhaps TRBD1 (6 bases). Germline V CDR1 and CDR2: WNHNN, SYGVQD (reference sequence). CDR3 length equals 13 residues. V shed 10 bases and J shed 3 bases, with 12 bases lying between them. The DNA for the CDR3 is TGCGCCACCCAGACAGGTCACACCGGGGAGCTGTTTTTT. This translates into CATQTGHTGELFF.

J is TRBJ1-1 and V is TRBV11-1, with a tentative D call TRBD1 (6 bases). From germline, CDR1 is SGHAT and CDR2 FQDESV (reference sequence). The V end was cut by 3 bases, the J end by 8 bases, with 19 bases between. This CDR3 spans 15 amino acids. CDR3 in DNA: TGTGCCAGCAGCTTTAATGATGGGGGGCTAACCGAAGCTTTCTTT. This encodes CASSFNDGGLTEAFF.

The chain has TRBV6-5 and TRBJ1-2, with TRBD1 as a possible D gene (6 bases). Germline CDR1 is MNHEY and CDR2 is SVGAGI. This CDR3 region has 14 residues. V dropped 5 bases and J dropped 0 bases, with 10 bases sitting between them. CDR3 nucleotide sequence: TGTGCCAGCAGTAAGGACAGTACTAACTATGGCTACACCTTC. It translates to CASSKDSTNYGYTF.

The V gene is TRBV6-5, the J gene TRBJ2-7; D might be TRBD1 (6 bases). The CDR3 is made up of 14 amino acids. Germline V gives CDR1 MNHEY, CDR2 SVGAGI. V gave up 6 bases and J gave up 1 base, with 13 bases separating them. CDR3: CASRPRGRSYEQYF. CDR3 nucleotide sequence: TGTGCCAGCAGGCCCAGGGGTCGATCCTACGAGCAGTACTTC.

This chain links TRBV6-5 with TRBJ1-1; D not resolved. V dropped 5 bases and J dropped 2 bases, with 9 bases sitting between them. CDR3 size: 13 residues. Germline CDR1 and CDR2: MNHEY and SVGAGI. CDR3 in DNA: TGTGCCAGCAGTACGAGTGTTAACACTGAAGCTTTCTTT. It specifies CASSTSVNTEAFF.

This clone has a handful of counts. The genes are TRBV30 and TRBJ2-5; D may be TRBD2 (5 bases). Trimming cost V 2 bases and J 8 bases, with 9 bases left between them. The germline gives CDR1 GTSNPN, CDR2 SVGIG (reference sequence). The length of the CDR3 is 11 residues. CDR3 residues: CAWSPRGTQYF. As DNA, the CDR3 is TGTGCCTGGAGTCCCCGGGGAACCCAGTACTTC.

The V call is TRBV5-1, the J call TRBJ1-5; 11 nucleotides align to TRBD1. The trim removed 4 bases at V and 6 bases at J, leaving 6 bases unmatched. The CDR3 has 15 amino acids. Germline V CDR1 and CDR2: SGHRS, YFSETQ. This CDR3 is CASSPGGTGGQPQHF. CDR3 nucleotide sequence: TGCGCCAGCAGCCCAGGGGGGACAGGGGGTCAGCCCCAGCATTTT.

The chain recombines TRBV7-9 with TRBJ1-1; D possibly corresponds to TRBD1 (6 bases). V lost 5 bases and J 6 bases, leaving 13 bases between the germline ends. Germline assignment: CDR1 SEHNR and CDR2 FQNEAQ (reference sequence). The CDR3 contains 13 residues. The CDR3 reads CASSRGPGAEAFF. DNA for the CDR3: TGTGCCAGCAGCCGGGGGCCCGGCGCTGAAGCTTTCTTT.

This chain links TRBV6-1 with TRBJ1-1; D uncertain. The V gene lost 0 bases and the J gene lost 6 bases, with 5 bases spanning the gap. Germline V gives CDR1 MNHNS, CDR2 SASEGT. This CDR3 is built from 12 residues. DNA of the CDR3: TGTGCCAGCAGTGAAGCAAGGGCTGAAGCTTTCTTT. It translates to CASSEARAEAFF.

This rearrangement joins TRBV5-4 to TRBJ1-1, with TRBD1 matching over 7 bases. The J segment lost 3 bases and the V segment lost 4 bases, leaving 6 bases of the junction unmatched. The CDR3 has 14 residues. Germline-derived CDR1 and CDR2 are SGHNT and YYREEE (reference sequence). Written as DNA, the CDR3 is TGTGCCAGCAGCAGCCAGGGGGAGGACACTGAAGCTTTCTTT. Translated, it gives CASSSQGEDTEAFF. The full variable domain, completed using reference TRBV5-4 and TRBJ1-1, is ETGVTQSPTHLIKTRGQQVTLRCSSQSGHNTVSWYQQALGQGPQFIFQYYREEENGRGNFPPRFSGLQFPNYSSELNVNALELDDSALYLCASSSQGEDTEAFFGQGTRLTVV.

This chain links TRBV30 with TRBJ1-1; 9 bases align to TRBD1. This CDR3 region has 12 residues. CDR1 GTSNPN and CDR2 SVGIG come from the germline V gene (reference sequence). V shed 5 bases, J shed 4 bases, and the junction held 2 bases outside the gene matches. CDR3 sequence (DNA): TGTGCCTGGGGGGACAGGGCCACTGAAGCTTTCTTT. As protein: CAWGDRATEAFF.

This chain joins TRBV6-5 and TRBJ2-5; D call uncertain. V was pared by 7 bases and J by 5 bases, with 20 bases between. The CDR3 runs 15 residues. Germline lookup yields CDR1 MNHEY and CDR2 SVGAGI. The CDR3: CASTKNRNNPETQYF. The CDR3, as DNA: TGTGCCAGCACCAAGAACCGTAACAATCCGGAGACCCAGTACTTC.

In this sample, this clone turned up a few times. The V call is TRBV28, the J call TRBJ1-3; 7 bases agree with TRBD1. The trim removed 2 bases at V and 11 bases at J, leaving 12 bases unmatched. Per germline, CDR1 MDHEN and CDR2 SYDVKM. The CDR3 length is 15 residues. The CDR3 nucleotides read TGTGCCAGCAGTTTACGGGACAGACTTCTTAGGTCCATATATTTT. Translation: CASSLRDRLLRSIYF.

CDR3 residues: CASSPPLDSGSGYTF. Written as DNA, the CDR3 is TGTGCCAGCAGCCCCCCCTTGGACAGCGGGAGCGGCTACACCTTC. V gene TRBV5-4 combines with J gene TRBJ1-2; the D gene is possibly TRBD1 (6 bases). The germline V gene has CDR1 SGHNT and CDR2 YYREEE (reference sequence). V lost 4 bases and J 8 bases, leaving 21 bases between the germline ends. CDR3 length equals 15 residues.

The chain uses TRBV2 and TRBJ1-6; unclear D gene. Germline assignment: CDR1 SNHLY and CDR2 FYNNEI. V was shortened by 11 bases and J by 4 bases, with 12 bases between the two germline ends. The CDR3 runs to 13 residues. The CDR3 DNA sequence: TGTGCCGCAAAATGGGATTATAATTCACCCCTCCACTTT. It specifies CAAKWDYNSPLHF.

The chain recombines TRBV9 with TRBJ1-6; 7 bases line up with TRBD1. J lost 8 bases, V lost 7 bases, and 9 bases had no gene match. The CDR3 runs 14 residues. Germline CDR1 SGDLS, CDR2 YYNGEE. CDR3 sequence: CASGRTGVDSPLHF. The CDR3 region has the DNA TGTGCCAGCGGACGAACAGGGGTAGATTCACCCCTCCACTTT.

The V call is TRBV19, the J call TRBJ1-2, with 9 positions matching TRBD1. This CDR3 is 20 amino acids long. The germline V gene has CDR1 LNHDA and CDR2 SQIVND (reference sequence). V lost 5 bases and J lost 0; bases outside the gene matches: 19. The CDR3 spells CASSAADRGLRGDSNYGYTF. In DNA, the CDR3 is TGTGCCAGTAGTGCCGCGGACAGGGGTCTTAGAGGGGACTCTAACTATGGCTACACCTTC.

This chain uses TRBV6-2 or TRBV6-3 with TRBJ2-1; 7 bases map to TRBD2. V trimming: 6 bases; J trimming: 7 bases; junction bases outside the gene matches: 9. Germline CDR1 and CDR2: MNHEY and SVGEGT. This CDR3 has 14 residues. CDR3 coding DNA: TGTGCCAGCAGCCTCACCGGGGGGTGGAATGAGCAGTTCTTC. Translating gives CASSLTGGWNEQFF.

CDR3 residues: CASSEGFGGNYGYTF. The CDR3 nucleotides are TGTGCCAGCAGTGAAGGGTTTGGAGGGAACTATGGCTACACCTTC. The chain joins TRBV6-1 to TRBJ1-2, with D unresolved. Germline V gives CDR1 MNHNS, CDR2 SASEGT. This CDR3 has 15 amino acids. Trimming removed 1 base at V and 2 bases at J, with 11 bases between.

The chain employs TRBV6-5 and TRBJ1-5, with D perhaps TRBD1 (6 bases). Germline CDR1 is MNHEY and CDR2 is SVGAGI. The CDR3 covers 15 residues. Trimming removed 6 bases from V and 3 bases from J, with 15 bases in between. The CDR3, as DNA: TGTGCCAGCAGACAATGGGGGCAGAACAATCAGCCCCAGCATTTT. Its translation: CASRQWGQNNQPQHF.

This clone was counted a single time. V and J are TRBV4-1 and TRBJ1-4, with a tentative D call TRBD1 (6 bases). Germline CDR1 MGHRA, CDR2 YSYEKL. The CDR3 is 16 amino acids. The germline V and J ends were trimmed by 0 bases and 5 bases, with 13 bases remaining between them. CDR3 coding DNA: TGCGCCAGCAGCCAAGATCGCGGACAGCTAAATGAAAAACTGTTTTTT. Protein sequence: CASSQDRGQLNEKLFF.

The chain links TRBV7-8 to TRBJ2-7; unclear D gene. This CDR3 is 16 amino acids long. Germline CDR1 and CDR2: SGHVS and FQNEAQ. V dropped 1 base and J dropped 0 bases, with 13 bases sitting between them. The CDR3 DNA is TGTGCCAGCAGCTTAGGTGGCCTCAACCTCTCCTACGAGCAGTACTTC. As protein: CASSLGGLNLSYEQYF.